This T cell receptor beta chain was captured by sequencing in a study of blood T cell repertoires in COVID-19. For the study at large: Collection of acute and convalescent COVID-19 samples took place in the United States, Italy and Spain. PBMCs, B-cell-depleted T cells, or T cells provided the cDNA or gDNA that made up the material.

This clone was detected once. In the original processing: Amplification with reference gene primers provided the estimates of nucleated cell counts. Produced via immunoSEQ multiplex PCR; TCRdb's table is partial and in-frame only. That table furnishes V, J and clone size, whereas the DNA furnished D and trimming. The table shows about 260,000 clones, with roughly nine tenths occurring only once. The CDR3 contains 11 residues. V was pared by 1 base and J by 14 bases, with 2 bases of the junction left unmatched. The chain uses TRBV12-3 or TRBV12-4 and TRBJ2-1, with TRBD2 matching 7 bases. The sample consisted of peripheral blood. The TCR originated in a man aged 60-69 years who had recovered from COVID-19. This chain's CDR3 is CASSLVGREFF. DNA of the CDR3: TGTGCCAGCAGTTTAGTAGGGAGGGAGTTCTTC.